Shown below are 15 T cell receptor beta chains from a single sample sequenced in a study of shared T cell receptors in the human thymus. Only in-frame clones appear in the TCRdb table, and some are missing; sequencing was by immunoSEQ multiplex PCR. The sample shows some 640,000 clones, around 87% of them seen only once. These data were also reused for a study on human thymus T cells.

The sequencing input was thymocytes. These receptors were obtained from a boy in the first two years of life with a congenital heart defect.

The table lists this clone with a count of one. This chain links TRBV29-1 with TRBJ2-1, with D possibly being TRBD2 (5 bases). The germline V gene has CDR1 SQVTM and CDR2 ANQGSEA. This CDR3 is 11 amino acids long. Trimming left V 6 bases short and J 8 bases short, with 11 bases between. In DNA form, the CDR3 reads TGCAGCGTCCTTCGTAGCGATGAGCAGTTCTTC. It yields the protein CSVLRSDEQFF.

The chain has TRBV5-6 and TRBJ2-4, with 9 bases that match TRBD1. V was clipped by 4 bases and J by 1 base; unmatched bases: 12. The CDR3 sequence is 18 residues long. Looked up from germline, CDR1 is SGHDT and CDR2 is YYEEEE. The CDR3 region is CASSPLGGQGTAKNIQYF. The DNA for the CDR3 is TGTGCCAGCAGCCCTTTGGGGGGACAGGGAACGGCCAAAAACATTCAGTACTTC.

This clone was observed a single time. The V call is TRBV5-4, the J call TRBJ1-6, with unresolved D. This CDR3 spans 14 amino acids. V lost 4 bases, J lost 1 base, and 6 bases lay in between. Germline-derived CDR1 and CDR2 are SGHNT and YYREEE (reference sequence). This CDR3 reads CASSQRSYNSPLHF. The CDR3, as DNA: TGTGCCAGCAGCCAGAGGTCCTATAATTCACCCCTCCACTTT.

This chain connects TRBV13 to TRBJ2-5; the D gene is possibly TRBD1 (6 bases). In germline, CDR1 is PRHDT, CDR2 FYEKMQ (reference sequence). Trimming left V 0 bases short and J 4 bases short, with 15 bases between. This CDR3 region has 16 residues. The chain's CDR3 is CASSLGMRGSRETQYF. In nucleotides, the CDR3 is TGTGCCAGCAGCTTAGGAATGAGGGGGTCCAGAGAGACCCAGTACTTC. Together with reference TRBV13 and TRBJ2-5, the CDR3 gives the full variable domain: AAGVIQSPRHLIKEKRETATLKCYPIPRHDTVYWYQQGPGQDPQFLISFYEKMQSDKGSIPDRFSAQQFSDYHSELNMSSLELGDSALYFCASSLGMRGSRETQYFGPGTRLLVL.

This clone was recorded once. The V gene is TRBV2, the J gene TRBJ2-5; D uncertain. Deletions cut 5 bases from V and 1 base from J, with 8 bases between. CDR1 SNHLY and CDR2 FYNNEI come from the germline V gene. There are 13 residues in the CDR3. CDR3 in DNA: TGTGCCAGCAGTTGGGCCACCCAAGAGACCCAGTACTTC. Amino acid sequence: CASSWATQETQYF.

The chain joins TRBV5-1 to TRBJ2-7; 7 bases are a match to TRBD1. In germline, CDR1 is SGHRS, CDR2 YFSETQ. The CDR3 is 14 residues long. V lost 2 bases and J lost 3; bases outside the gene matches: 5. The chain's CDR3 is CASSFGTDFYEQYF. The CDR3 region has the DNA TGCGCCAGCAGCTTTGGGACAGATTTCTACGAGCAGTACTTC.

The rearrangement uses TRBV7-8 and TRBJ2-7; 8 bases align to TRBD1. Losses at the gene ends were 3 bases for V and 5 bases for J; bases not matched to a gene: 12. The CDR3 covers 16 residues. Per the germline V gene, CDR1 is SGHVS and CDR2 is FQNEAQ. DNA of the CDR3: TGTGCCAGCAGCTTGGGTTCGCGACAGGGGTTCGACGAGCAGTACTTC. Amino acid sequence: CASSLGSRQGFDEQYF.

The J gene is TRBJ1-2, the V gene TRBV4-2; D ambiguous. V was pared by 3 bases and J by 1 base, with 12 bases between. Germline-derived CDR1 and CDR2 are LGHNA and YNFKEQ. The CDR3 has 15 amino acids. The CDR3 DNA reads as TGTGCCAGCAGCCAGACCGGGAACCTTAACTATGGCTACACCTTC. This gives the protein CASSQTGNLNYGYTF.

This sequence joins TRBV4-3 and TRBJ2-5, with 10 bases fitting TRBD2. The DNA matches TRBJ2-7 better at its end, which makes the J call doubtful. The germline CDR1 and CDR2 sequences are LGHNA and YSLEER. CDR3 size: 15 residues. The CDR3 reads CASSSGASGSYEQYF. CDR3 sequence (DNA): TGCGCCAGCAGCTCTGGGGCTAGCGGGAGTTACGAGCAGTACTTC.

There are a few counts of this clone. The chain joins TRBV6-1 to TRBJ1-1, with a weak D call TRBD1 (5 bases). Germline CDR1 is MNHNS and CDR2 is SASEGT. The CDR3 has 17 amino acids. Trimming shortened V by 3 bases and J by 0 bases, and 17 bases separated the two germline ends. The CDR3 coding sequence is TGTGCCAGCAGTGATCACCCGGGGGATCACATGAACACTGAAGCTTTCTTT. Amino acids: CASSDHPGDHMNTEAFF.

This chain's CDR3 is CASSTVRVGQHPYEQYF. In nucleotides, the CDR3 is TGTGCCAGCAGCACAGTCCGAGTGGGACAGCATCCCTACGAGCAGTACTTC. The chain employs TRBV7-9 and TRBJ2-7; 7 bases line up with TRBD1. Trimming at V came to 5 bases and at J to 2 bases, leaving 15 bases not matched to a gene. CDR1 is SEHNR and CDR2 is FQNEAQ in the germline V gene (reference sequence). This CDR3 has 17 residues. Full variable domain (rest looked up from reference TRBV7-9 and TRBJ2-7): DTGVSQNPRHKITKRGQNVTFRCDPISEHNRLYWYRQTLGQGPEFLTYFQNEAQLEKSRLLSDRFSAERPKGSFSTLEIQRTEQGDSAMYLCASSTVRVGQHPYEQYFGPGTRLTVT.

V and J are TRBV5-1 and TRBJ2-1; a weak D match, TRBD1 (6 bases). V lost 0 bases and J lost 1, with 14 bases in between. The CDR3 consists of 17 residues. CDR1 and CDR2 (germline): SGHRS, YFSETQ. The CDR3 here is CASSLARGWGSYNEQFF. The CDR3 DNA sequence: TGCGCCAGCAGCTTGGCGAGGGGGTGGGGGTCCTACAATGAGCAGTTCTTC.

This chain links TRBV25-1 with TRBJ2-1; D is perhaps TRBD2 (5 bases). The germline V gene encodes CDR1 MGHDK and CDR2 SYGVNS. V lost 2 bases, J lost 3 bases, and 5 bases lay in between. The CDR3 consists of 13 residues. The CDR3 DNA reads TGTGCCAGCAGTGAAGGGAGCTACAATGAGCAGTTCTTC. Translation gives CASSEGSYNEQFF.

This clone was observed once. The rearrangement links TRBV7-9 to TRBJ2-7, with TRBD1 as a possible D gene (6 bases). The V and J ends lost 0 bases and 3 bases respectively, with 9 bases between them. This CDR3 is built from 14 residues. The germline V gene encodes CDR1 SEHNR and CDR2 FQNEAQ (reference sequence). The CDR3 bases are TGTGCCAGCAGCTTAGCGTTAGGGGGCTACGAGCAGTACTTC. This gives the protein CASSLALGGYEQYF.

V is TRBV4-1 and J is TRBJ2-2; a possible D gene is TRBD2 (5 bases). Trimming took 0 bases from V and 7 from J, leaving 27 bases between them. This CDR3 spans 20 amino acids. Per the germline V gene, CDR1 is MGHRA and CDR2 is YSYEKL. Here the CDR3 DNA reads TGCGCCAGCAGCCAAGATTGGGCGGGCAGGCACCCCCCTCCAAACGGGGAGCTGTTTTTT. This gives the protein CASSQDWAGRHPPPNGELFF.